This TCR beta chain was identified in a study of shared clonotypes between healthy human individuals. The overall study: Each donor contributed plates that comprised three CD4 naive, three CD4 memory, two CD8 naive and one CD8 memory.

The data were produced by immunoSEQ multiplex PCR, yet TCRdb's version contains in-frame clones alone and is incomplete. The sample holds around 1.1 million clones; about 84% are singletons and the top ten take 0.5% to 0.65%. Regarding this clone: No antigen is known for it.

Trimming cost V 6 bases and J 2 bases; bases outside gene matches: 5. The CDR3 spans 15 residues. CDR1 is SGHRS and CDR2 is YFSETQ in the germline V gene. The study's findings and limits: Clonotypes not shared had lower generation probabilities than those common to all four donors.

Sequencing used memory CD4+ T cells from PBMCs. Noted subset: CD45RA-negative fraction. The V and J genes are TRBV5-1 and TRBJ2-2, with TRBD1 identical over 9 bases. The clonotype comes from a man younger than 35 in good health. Some clones in this sample may be carry-over from other donors' samples. The CDR3 here is CASKLGQGNTGELFF. The CDR3 DNA follows: TGCGCCAGCAAACTGGGACAGGGAAACACCGGGGAGCTGTTTTTT.